This T cell receptor beta chain came from a study of control samples from healthy donors and cancer patients. Germline V gene sequence: CDR1 SGHAT, CDR2 FQNNGV. With 1 base removed from V and 5 bases from J, the gap between germline ends came to 12 bases. The CDR3 extends over 14 amino acids. Profiling relied on immunoSEQ multiplex PCR, and the TCRdb table lists in-frame clones only, not all of them. The profile shows some 120,000 clones, roughly 84% of them singletons. Sequencing input: blood. The genes are TRBV11-2 and TRBJ2-7; possibly TRBD1 for D (6 bases). The source is a man aged 18 to 30 in good health. The CDR3: CASSLVQGDHEQYF. Written as DNA, the CDR3 is TGTGCCAGCAGCTTAGTACAGGGCGACCACGAGCAGTACTTC.